This T cell receptor (beta chain) was recovered during a study of radiation and T cells in renal cell carcinoma. Background on the study: Nephrectomy followed 15 Gy stereotactic body radiation by 4 weeks.

Findings of the study overall: In blood, top tumor clones expanded by 2 weeks, shrinking by 4.

Measured with immunoSEQ multiplex PCR; TCRdb has only the in-frame clones, and not every one. The repertoire has about 160,000 clones, about 88% of them found once; the top ten carry around 4%. As to time point: baseline pretreatment blood. Regarding treatment: 15 Gy SBRT to primary tumor, nephrectomy 4 weeks later. After SBRT, blood was collected at 2 and 4 weeks, plus baseline. Worth noting for this clone: Its specificity is unknown.

The CDR3 runs 17 residues. Per germline, CDR1 MDHEN and CDR2 SYDVKM. Trimming removed 1 base from V and 3 bases from J; junction bases left unmatched: 6. The sequence derives from a woman between 70 and 85 years old with renal cell carcinoma. Sample: blood, taken from a patient whose treatment included radiotherapy and nephrectomy. The rearrangement uses TRBV28 and TRBJ2-3, with TRBD1 identical over 11 bases. The CDR3 protein is CASSLSFGTGGTDTQYF. Here the CDR3 DNA reads TGTGCCAGCAGTTTATCGTTCGGGACAGGGGGAACAGATACGCAGTATTTT.